This T cell receptor (beta chain) stems from a study of CD8 T cells in ankylosing spondylitis. Findings of the study overall: Disease-linked clones were found to be CD8+ and relatively rare in peripheral blood. Disease-linked clones were reportedly significantly enriched in matched ankylosing spondylitis synovial fluid. Apparently characteristic of ankylosing spondylitis blood was a TCR beta motif (under ten highly homologous variants). In reactive arthritis synovial fluid and blood, some motif variants had been reported before.

For this clonotype: Its antigen is undetermined.

The CDR3 totals 15 residues. Germline CDR1 SGHRS, CDR2 YFSETQ. V lost 4 bases and J 4 bases, leaving 17 bases between the germline ends. TCRdb ran MiXCR on the 5' RACE reads and lists one entry per CDR3 protein. Among just under 350,000 distinct CDR3 sequences listed, roughly 14% were seen once. This clonotype originated in a male donor with ankylosing spondylitis or in good health (not recorded which). Sequencing was carried out using blood, either unsorted or a sorted T cell fraction (not recorded which). The rearrangement links TRBV5-1 to TRBJ1-1; a weak D match, TRBD1 (6 bases). CDR3 loop: CASSLLQGRATEAFF. CDR3 DNA sequence: TGCGCCAGCAGCCTACTACAGGGTCGGGCCACTGAAGCTTTCTTT.